The entry below describes one T cell receptor (beta chain). The data derive from a study of blood T cell repertoires in COVID-19. Assay used: immunoSEQ multiplex PCR; TCRdb lists only in-frame clones, some missing. The table lists a few hundred thousand clones, 85% to 90% of them singletons. This receptor was taken from a woman aged 25 to 39 with COVID-19, enrolled during active disease. Material for sequencing was peripheral blood.

Here the CDR3 reads CSAKDRAYGYTF. The CDR3 DNA is TGCAGCGCCAAGGACAGGGCCTATGGCTACACCTTC. This sequence joins TRBV29-1 and TRBJ1-2; 8 bases agree with TRBD1. The V gene end was trimmed by 7 bases and the J gene end by 4 bases; junction bases not matched to a gene: 5. The germline V gene encodes CDR1 SQVTM and CDR2 ANQGSEA. The CDR3 contains 12 residues. Full variable domain (missing parts from reference TRBV29-1 and TRBJ1-2): SAVISQKPSRDICQRGTSLTIQCQVDSQVTMMFWYRQQPGQSLTLIATANQGSEATYESGFVIDKFPISRPNLTFSTLTVSNMSPEDSSIYLCSAKDRAYGYTFGSGTRLTVV.